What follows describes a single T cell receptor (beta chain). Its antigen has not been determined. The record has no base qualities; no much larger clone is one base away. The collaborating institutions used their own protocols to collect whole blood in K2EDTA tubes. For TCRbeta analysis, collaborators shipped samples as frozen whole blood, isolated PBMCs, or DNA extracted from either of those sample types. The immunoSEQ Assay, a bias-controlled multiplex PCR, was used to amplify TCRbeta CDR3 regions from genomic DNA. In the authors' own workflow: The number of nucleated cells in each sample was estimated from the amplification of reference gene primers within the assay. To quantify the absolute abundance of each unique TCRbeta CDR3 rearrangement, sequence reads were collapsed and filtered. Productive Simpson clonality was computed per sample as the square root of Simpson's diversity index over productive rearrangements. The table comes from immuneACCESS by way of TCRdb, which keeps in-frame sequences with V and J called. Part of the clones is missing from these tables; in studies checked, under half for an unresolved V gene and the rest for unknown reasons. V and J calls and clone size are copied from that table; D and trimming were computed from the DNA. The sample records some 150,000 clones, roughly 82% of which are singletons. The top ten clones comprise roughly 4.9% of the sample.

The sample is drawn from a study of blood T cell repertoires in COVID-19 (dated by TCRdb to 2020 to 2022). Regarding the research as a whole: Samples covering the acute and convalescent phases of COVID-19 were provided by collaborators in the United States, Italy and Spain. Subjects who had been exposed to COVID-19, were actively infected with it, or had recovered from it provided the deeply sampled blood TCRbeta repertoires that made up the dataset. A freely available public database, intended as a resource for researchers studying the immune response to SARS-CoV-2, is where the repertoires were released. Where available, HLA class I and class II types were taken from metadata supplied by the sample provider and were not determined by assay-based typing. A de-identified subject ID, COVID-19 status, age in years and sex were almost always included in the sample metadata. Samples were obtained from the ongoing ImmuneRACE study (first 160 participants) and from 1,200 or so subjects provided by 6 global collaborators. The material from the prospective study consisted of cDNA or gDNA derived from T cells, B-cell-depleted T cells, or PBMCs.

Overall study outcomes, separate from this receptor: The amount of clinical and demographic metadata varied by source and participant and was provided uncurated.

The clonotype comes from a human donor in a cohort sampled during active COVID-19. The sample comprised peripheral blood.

The CDR3 protein is CASSLAPGGSRDVYF. The bases are TGCGCCAGCAGCTTGGCCCCAGGAGGAAGTAGGGATGTTTACTTC. The sequence is built from TRBV5-1 and TRBJ2-4, with TRBD2 tentatively as D gene (5 bases match). Including the terminal cysteine and phenylalanine, the CDR3 comprises 15 residues. Only the CDR3 portion is preserved as DNA: 45 bases, with reading frame beginning at the first base. The germline V gene provides CDR1 SGHRS and CDR2 YFSETQ. V was cut back by 0 bases and J by 16 bases, leaving a gap of 23 bases between them. The variable domain in full, with residues beyond the CDR3 obtained from the reference TRBV5-1 and TRBJ2-4 genes, is KAGVTQTPRYLIKTRGQQVTLSCSPISGHRSVSWYQQTPGQGLQFLFEYFSETQRNKGNFPGRFSGRQFSNSRSEMNVSTLELGDSALYLCASSLAPGGSRDVYFGAGTRLSVL.